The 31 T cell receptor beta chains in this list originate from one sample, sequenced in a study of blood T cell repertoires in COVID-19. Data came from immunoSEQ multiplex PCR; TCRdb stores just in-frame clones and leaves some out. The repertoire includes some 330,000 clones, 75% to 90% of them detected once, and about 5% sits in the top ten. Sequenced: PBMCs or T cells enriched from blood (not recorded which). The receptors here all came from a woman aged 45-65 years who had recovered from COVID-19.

The CDR3 sequence: CASSPDSGEKLFF. In nucleotides, the CDR3 is TGTGCCAGCAGCCCGGACAGTGGCGAAAAACTGTTTTTT. The chain is built from TRBV9 and TRBJ1-4, with a weak D call TRBD1 (6 bases). This CDR3 comprises 13 residues. Trimming removed 4 bases from V and 8 bases from J, with 12 bases in between. Germline CDR1 reads SGDLS; CDR2 reads YYNGEE. The full variable domain, completed using reference TRBV9 and TRBJ1-4, is DSGVTQTPKHLITATGQRVTLRCSPRSGDLSVYWYQQSLDQGLQFLIQYYNGEERAKGNILERFSAQQFPDLHSELNLSSLELGDSALYFCASSPDSGEKLFFGSGTQLSVL.

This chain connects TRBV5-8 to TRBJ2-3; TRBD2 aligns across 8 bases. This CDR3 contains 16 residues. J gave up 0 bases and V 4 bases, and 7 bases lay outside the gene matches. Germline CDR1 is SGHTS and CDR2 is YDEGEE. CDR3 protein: CASSPRLALSTDTQYF. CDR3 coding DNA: TGTGCCAGCAGCCCTCGACTAGCGCTAAGCACAGATACGCAGTATTTT.

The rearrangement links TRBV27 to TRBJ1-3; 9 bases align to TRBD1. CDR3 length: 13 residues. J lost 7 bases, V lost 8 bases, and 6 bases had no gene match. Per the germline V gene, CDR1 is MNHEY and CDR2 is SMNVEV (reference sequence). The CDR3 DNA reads TGTGCCAGCTCCCGGGACAGGGCGAACACCATATATTTT. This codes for CASSRDRANTIYF.

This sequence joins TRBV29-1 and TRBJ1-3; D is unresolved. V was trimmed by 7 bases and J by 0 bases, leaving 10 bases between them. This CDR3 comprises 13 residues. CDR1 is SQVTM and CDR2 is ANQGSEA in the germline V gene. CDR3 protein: CSARESSGNTIYF. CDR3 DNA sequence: TGCAGCGCTCGGGAGAGCTCTGGAAACACCATATATTTT. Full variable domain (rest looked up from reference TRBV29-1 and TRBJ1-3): SAVISQKPSRDICQRGTSLTIQCQVDSQVTMMFWYRQQPGQSLTLIATANQGSEATYESGFVIDKFPISRPNLTFSTLTVSNMSPEDSSIYLCSARESSGNTIYFGEGSWLTVV.

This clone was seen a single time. The CDR3 DNA is TGTGCCAGCACAAGGACAGGCACCCTCTCCTACGAGCAGTACTTC. Translation: CASTRTGTLSYEQYF. This sequence joins TRBV2 and TRBJ2-7; 7 nucleotides line up with TRBD1. The ends lost 7 bases at V and 0 bases at J; junction bases unmatched: 9. CDR3 size: 15 residues. The germline gives CDR1 SNHLY, CDR2 FYNNEI.

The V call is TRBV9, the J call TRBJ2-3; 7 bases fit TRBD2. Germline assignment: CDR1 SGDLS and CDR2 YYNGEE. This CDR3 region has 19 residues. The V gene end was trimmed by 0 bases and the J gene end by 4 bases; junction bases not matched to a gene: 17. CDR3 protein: CASSVGFAAGGFIADTQYF. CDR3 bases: TGTGCCAGCAGCGTAGGATTTGCGGCCGGGGGGTTTATAGCAGATACGCAGTATTTT.

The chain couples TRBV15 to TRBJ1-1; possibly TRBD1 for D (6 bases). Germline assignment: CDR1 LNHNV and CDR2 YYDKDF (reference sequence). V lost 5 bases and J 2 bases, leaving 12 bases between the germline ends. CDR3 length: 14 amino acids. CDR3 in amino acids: CATSPRTVNTEAFF. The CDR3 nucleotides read TGTGCCACCAGCCCTCGGACAGTCAACACTGAAGCTTTCTTT. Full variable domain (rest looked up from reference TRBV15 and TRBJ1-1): DAMVIQNPRYQVTQFGKPVTLSCSQTLNHNVMYWYQQKSSQAPKLLFHYYDKDFNNEADTPDNFQSRRPNTSFCFLDIRSPGLGDTAMYLCATSPRTVNTEAFFGQGTRLTVV.

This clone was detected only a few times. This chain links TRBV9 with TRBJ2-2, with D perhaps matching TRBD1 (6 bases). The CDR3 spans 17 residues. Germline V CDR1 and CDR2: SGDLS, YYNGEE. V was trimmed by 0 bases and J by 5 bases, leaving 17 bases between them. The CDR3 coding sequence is TGTGCCAGCAGCGTAGGGGGGCGACACTTGGGGACCGGGGAGCTGTTTTTT. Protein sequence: CASSVGGRHLGTGELFF. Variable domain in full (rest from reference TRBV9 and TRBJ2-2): DSGVTQTPKHLITATGQRVTLRCSPRSGDLSVYWYQQSLDQGLQFLIQYYNGEERAKGNILERFSAQQFPDLHSELNLSSLELGDSALYFCASSVGGRHLGTGELFFGEGSRLTVL.

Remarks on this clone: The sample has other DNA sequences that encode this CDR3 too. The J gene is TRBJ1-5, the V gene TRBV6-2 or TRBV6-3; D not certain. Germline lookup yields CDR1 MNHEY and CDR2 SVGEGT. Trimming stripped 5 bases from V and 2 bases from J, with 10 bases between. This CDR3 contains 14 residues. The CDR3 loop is CASSRPGGNQPQHF. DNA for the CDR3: TGTGCCAGCAGTCGACCGGGAGGCAATCAGCCCCAGCATTTT.

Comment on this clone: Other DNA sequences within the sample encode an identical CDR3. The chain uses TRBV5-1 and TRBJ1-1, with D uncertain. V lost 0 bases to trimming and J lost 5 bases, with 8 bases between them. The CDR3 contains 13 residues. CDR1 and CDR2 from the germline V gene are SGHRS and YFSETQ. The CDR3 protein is CASSLGQRTEAFF. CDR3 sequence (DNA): TGCGCCAGCAGCTTGGGGCAGAGGACTGAAGCTTTCTTT.

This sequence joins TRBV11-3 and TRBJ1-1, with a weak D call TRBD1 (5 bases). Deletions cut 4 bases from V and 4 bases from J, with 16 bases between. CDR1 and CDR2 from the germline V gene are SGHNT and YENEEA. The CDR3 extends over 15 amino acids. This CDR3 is CASSSGTEGSTEAFF. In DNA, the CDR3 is TGTGCCAGCAGCTCAGGGACGGAGGGCAGCACTGAAGCTTTCTTT.

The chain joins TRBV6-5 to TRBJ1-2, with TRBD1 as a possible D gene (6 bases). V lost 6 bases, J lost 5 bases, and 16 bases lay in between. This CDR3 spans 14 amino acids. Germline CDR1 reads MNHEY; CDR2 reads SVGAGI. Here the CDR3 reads CASSLSGGGYGYTF. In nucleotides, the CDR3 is TGTGCCAGCAGCCTTTCGGGGGGCGGGTATGGCTACACCTTC.

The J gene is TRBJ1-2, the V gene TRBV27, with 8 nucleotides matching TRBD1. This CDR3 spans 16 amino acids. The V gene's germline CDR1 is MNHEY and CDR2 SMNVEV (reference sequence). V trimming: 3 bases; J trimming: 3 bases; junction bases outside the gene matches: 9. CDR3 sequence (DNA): TGTGCCAGCAGTTTCTCCCAGGGGGCGCGGTACTATGGCTACACCTTC. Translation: CASSFSQGARYYGYTF.

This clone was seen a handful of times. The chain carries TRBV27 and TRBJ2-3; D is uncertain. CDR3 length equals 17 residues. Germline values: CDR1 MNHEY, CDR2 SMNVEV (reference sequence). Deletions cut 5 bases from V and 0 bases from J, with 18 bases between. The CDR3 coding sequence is TGTGCCAGCAGTCCGTTCGAACAGTCTTCTAGCACAGATACGCAGTATTTT. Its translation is CASSPFEQSSSTDTQYF.

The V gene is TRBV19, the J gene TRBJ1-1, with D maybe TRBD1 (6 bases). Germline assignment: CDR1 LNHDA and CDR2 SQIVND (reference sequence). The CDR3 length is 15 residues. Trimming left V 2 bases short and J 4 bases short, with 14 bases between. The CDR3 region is CASSILGAAGTEAFF. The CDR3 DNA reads TGTGCCAGTAGTATATTGGGGGCGGCGGGCACTGAAGCTTTCTTT.

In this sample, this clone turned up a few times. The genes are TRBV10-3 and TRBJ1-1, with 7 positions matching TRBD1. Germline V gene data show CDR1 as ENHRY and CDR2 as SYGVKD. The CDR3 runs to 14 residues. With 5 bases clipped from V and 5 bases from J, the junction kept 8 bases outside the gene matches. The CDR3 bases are TGTGCCATCAGTCCCGACAGGGTTCAAACTGAAGCTTTCTTT. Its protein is CAISPDRVQTEAFF.

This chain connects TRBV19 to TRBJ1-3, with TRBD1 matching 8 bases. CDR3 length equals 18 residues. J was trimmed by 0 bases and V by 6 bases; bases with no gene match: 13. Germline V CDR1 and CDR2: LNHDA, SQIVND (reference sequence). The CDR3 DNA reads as TGTGCCAGTAGAGGCCGGGGGACAGGTCTATACTCTGGAAACACCATATATTTT. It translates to CASRGRGTGLYSGNTIYF.

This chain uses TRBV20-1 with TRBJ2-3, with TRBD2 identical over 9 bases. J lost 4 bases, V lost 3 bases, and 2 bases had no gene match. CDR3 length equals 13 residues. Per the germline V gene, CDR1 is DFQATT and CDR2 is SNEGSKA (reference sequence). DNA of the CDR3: TGCAGTGCTAGTGCGGGGGGGGCAGATACGCAGTATTTT. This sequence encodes CSASAGGADTQYF.

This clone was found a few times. The CDR3 sequence is CASSSKDSYEQYF. As DNA, the CDR3 is TGTGCCAGCAGCTCCAAAGATAGCTACGAGCAGTACTTC. J is TRBJ2-7 and V is TRBV7-9; D not certain. Looked up from germline, CDR1 is SEHNR and CDR2 is FQNEAQ (reference sequence). V lost 4 bases, J lost 3 bases, and 10 bases lay in between. The CDR3 is 13 amino acids.

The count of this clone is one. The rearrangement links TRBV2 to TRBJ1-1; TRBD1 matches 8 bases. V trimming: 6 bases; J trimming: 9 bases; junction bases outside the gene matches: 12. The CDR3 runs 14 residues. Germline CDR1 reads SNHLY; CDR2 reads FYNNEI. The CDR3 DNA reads TGTGCCAGCAGCCCCGACAGGGGCAAGAGTAAAGCTTTCTTT. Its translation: CASSPDRGKSKAFF.

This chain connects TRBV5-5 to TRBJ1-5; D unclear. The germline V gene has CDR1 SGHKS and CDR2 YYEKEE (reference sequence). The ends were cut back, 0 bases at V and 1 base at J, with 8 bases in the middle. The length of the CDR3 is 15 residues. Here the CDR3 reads CASSLDPVSNQPQHF. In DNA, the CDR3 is TGTGCCAGCAGCTTGGATCCGGTGAGCAATCAGCCCCAGCATTTT.

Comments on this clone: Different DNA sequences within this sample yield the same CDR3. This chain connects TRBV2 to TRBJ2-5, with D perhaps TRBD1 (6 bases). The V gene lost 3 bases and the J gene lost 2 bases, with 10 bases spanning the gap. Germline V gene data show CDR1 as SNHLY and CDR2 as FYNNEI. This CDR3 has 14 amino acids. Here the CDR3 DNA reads TGTGCCAGCAGTGAGGGGGCAGGTCAAGAGACCCAGTACTTC. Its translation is CASSEGAGQETQYF.

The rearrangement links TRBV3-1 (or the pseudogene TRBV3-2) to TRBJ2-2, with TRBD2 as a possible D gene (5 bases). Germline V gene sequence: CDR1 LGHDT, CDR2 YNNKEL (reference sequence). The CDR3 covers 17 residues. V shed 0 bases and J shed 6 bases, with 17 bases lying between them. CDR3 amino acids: CASSQDGRGICAGELFF. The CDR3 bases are TGTGCCAGCAGCCAAGATGGTCGGGGTATTTGCGCCGGGGAGCTGTTTTTT.

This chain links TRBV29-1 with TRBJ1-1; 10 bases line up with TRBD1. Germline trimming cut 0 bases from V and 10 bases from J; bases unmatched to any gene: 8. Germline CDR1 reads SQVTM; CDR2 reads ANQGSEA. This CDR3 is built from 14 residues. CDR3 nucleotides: TGCAGCGTTGAAGATGTGGGACAGGGGACAGGAGCTTTCTTT. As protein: CSVEDVGQGTGAFF.

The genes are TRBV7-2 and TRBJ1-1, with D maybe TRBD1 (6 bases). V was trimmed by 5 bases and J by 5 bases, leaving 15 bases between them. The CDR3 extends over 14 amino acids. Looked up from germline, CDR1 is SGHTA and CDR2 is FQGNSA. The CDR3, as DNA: TGTGCCAGCAGCGCCTACAGGGTAGGGACTGAAGCTTTCTTT. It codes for CASSAYRVGTEAFF.

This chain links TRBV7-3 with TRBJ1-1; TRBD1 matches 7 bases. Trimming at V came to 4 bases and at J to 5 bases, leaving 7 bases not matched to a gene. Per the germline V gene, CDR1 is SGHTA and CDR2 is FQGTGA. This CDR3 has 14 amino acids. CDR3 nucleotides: TGTGCCAGCAGCTCGACAGGGATCGAGACTGAAGCTTTCTTT. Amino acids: CASSSTGIETEAFF.

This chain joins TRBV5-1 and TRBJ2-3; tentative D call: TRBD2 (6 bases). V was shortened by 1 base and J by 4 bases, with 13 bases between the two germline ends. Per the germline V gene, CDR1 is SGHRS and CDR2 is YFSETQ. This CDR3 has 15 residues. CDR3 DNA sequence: TGCGCCAGCAGCTTGCGCGGGGTGCAGGCAGATACGCAGTATTTT. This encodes CASSLRGVQADTQYF.

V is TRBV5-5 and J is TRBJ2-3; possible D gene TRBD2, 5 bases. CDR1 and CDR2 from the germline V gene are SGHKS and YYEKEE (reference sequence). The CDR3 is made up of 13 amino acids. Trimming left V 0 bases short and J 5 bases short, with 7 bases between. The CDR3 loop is CASSLGGRDTQYF. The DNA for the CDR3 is TGTGCCAGCAGCTTGGGAGGGCGAGATACGCAGTATTTT.

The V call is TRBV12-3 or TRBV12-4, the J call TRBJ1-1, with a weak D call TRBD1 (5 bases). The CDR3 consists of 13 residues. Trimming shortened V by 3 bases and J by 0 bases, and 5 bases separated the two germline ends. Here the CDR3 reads CASSFRVNTEAFF. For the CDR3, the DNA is TGTGCCAGCAGTTTCAGGGTGAACACTGAAGCTTTCTTT.

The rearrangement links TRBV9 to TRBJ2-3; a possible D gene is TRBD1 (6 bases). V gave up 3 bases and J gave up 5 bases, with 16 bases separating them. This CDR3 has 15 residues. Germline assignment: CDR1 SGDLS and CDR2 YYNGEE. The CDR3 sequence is CASSAPGHSEDTQYF. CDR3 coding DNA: TGTGCCAGCAGCGCCCCGGGACATTCGGAAGATACGCAGTATTTT.

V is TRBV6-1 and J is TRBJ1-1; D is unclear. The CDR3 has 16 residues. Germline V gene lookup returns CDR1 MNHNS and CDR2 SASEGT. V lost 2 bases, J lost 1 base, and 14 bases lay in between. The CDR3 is CASSEFLSVSNTEAFF. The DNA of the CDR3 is TGTGCCAGCAGTGAATTTTTGTCGGTATCGAACACTGAAGCTTTCTTT.